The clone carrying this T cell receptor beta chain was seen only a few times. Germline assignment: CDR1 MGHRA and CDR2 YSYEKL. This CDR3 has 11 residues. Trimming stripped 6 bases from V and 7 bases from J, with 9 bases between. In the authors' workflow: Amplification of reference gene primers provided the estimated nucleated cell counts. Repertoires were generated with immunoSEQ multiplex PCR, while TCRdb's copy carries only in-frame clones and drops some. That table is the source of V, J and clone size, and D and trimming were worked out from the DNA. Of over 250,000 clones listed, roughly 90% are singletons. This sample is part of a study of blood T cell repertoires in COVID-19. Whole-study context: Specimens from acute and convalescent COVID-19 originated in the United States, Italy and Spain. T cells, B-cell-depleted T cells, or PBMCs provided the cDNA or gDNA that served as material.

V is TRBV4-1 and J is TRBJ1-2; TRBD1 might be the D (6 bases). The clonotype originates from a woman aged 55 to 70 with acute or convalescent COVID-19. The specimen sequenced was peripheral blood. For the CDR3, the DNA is TGCGCCAGCAGGTCAGGGGTTGGCTACACCTTC. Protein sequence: CASRSGVGYTF.